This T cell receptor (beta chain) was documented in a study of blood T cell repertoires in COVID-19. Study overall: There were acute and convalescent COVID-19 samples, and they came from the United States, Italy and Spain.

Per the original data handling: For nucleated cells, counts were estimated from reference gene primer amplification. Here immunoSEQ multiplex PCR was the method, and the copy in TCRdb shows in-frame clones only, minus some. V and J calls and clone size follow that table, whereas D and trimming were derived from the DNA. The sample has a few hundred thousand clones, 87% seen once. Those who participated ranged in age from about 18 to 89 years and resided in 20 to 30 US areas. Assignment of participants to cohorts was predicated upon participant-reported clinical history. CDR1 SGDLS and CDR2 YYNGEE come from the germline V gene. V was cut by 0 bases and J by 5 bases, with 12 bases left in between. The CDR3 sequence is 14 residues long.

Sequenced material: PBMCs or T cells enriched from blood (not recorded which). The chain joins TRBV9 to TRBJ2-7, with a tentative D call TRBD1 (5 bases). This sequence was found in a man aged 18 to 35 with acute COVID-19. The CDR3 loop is CASSVAAGPHEQYF. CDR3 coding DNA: TGTGCCAGCAGCGTAGCTGCAGGGCCCCACGAGCAGTACTTC.